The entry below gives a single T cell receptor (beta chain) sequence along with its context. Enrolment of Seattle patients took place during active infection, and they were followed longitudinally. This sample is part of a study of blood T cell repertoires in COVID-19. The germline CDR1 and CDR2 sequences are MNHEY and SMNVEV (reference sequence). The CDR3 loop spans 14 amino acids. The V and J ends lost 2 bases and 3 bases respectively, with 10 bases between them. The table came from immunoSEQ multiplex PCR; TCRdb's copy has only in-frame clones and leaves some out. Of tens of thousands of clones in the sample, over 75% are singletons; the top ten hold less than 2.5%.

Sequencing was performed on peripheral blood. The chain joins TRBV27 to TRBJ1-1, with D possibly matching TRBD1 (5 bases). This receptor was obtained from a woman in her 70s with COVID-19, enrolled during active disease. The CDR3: CASSLNRWDTEAFF. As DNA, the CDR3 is TGTGCCAGCAGTTTAAACAGGTGGGACACTGAAGCTTTCTTT.